This record covers a single T cell receptor beta chain. Its antigen has not been determined. No per-base quality is available; no much larger clone lies one base away. The sample belongs to a study of cytomegalovirus exposure and HLA in healthy donors (dated by TCRdb to the late 2010s). In the study overall: According to a later analysis, the 120 or so validation repertoires were produced on the same platform as the 700 or so repertoires of the first cohort. The study was designed to test whether signatures of past pathogen exposure could be identified by cataloging public T cell receptors. The study combined high-throughput TCR immunosequencing, statistical association of individual TCRs with disease status, and machine learning to predict cytomegalovirus infection status. A separate validation cohort of roughly 130 different subjects was used in addition to the roughly 700-subject first cohort.

Overall study results and their limits: It was suggested by the authors that the approach could potentially be generalized to other disease states and immunological phenotypes. The study gave a list of some 150 TCR beta chains associated with cytomegalovirus. The classifier was reported to diagnose cytomegalovirus status with high specificity and sensitivity in both the original cohort and the validation cohort. Across donors, most TCR sequences were observed very rarely, whereas some public TCRs were present in many individuals. All 120 or so repertoires were used to score co-occurrence in the validation cohort in a later analysis, because that analysis had no HLA typing for the cohort. A later analysis found that TCRs clustered in the first cohort also tended to co-occur in the 120 validation repertoires, with 94% of cluster scores above 0. In vitro tests confirmed that three of the cytomegalovirus-associated TCR beta chains recognize cytomegalovirus antigens.

The library relied on the immunoSEQ multiplex PCR assay. In the source study's methods: A statistical classification framework was built to diagnose cytomegalovirus status from the catalog of TCR beta chain sequences. Not all clones reach the TCRdb copy of this immuneACCESS table, which keeps in-frame sequences only. Checked studies attribute under half of the gap to unresolved V genes and leave the rest unexplained. That table furnishes V, J and clone size, whereas the DNA furnished D and trimming. This sample is represented by some 140,000 clones; 70% to 90% of them were singletons. The ten largest clones capture about 2.2% of the sample. Separate from the roughly 650-subject first cohort, the validation cohort of over 90 subjects was the group to which the donors belonged. The CDR3 has 13 amino acids, counting the end cysteine and phenylalanine. Only the CDR3 DNA is retained, 39 bases long and in frame from the first base. According to the germline V gene, CDR1 reads KGHSH and CDR2 reads LQKENI. Clipping removes 8 bases from V and 2 bases from J, with 6 as the unmatched junction base count.

Sequencing was performed on PBMCs. The sequence derives from a human donor in good health. The chain joins TRBV18 to TRBJ2-7, with TRBD2 identical over 7 junction bases. The DNA sequence follows: TGTGCCAGCGCGAGCGGGAACGCCTACGAGCAGTACTTC. It is translated as CASASGNAYEQYF.